These 11 T cell receptor beta chains originate from one sample sequenced in a study of human T cells and chemical hapten exposure. One entry per CDR3 protein, called by TCRdb with MiXCR from the RACE reads. Among 340,000 or so distinct CDR3 sequences listed, about 7% were seen once. As to time point: patch test 1, 2 weeks after DPC sensitization. Treatment defined: therapeutic diphenylcyclopropenone sensitization with weekly scalp DPC. The specimen comprised whole blood, sampled in connection with sensitization to the hapten diphenylcyclopropenone (DPC). The origin of the receptors is a woman aged 18 to 35 with alopecia areata. Some clones in this sample may be carry-over from other donors' samples.

This clonotype was observed many times. The chain couples TRBV6-2 or TRBV6-3 to TRBJ2-1, with TRBD1 matching over 8 bases. In germline, CDR1 is MNHEY, CDR2 SVGEGT. This CDR3 region has 15 residues. J lost 4 bases, V lost 5 bases, and 7 bases had no gene match. The CDR3 loop is CASSRTGTTYNEQFF. As DNA, the CDR3 is TGTGCCAGCAGTCGGACAGGGACGACGTACAATGAGCAGTTCTTC.

This clonotype was seen only a few times. This rearrangement joins TRBV4-3 to TRBJ2-3; perhaps TRBD1 as D (5 bases). This CDR3 contains 15 residues. The V end was cut by 1 base, the J end by 4 bases, with 12 bases between. Germline assignment: CDR1 LGHNA and CDR2 YSLEER. The CDR3: CASSQGEGVADTQYF. CDR3 coding DNA: TGCGCCAGCAGCCAAGGGGAAGGGGTCGCAGATACGCAGTATTTT.

This chain links TRBV14 with TRBJ1-2, with TRBD1 matching over 9 bases. This CDR3 spans 15 amino acids. The junction had 7 bases not matched to a gene; V was cut back by 5 bases and J by 3 bases. CDR1 is SGHDN and CDR2 is FVKESK in the germline V gene. CDR3 sequence: CASSSGTGIHYGYTF. The CDR3 nucleotides read TGTGCCAGCAGCTCCGGGACAGGGATTCACTATGGCTACACCTTC.

The chain links TRBV4-2 to TRBJ2-7, with no clear D. This CDR3 comprises 14 residues. Trimming cost V 0 bases and J 3 bases, with 9 bases left between them. Germline CDR1 reads LGHNA; CDR2 reads YNFKEQ. The CDR3 nucleotides are TGTGCCAGCAGCCAAGATTGGCCTAGCTACGAGCAGTACTTC. It translates to CASSQDWPSYEQYF.

The chain joins TRBV4-2 to TRBJ1-2; TRBD1 might be the D (5 bases). Germline V CDR1 and CDR2: LGHNA, YNFKEQ. V lost 6 bases and J 8 bases, leaving 10 bases between the germline ends. The CDR3 contains 11 residues. This CDR3 reads CASRGPRGYTF. CDR3 bases: TGTGCCAGCAGGGGGCCGCGGGGCTACACCTTC.

The chain couples TRBV3-1 to TRBJ2-2; no reliable D call. Trimming took off 1 base at V and 7 bases at J, with 7 bases between the two ends. Germline V gene data show CDR1 as LGHDT and CDR2 as YNNKEL (reference sequence). The CDR3 is 13 residues long. The CDR3 coding sequence is TGTGCCAGCAGCCAAGTTGTGTTCGGGGAGCTGTTTTTT. This codes for CASSQVVFGELFF. Based on the CDR3 plus reference TRBV3-1 and TRBJ2-2, the full variable domain is DTAVSQTPKYLVTQMGNDKSIKCEQNLGHDTMYWYKQDSKKFLKIMFSYNNKELIINETVPNRFSPKSPDKAHLNLHINSLELGDSAVYFCASSQVVFGELFFGEGSRLTVL.

The sample holds many counts of this clonotype. J is TRBJ2-3 and V is TRBV3-1; no clear D gene. The CDR3 covers 14 residues. Germline assignment: CDR1 LGHDT and CDR2 YNNKEL (reference sequence). The V gene lost 6 bases and the J gene lost 1 base, with 11 bases spanning the gap. The CDR3 protein is CASSIGSGTDTQYF. The CDR3 bases are TGTGCCAGCAGTATCGGGTCTGGCACAGATACGCAGTATTTT.

The chain joins TRBV4-2 to TRBJ1-2; D is ambiguous. CDR3 length: 15 amino acids. V shed 0 bases and J shed 1 base, with 9 bases lying between them. Germline V gene sequence: CDR1 LGHNA, CDR2 YNFKEQ. The CDR3 region has the DNA TGTGCCAGCAGCCAAGACCGGGAATTTAACTATGGCTACACCTTC. Residues: CASSQDREFNYGYTF.

The J gene is TRBJ1-2, the V gene TRBV6-2 or TRBV6-3; D remains ambiguous. The CDR3 extends over 13 amino acids. CDR1 is MNHEY, CDR2 SVGEGT, per germline. Trimming shortened V by 8 bases and J by 4 bases, and 14 bases separated the two germline ends. CDR3 coding DNA: TGTGCCAGCTCAGTGGGTGAGGCCTATGGCTACACCTTC. As protein: CASSVGEAYGYTF.

This clonotype was found many times. The chain joins TRBV5-1 to TRBJ1-1; D is unclear. The germline gives CDR1 SGHRS, CDR2 YFSETQ. The CDR3 totals 13 residues. Trimming took 1 base from V and 4 from J, leaving 8 bases between them. The CDR3 DNA sequence: TGCGCCAGCAGCTTGACGGCGGCCACTGAAGCTTTCTTT. Amino acids: CASSLTAATEAFF.

This clonotype was detected many times. V is TRBV4-2 and J is TRBJ1-1; D is uncertain. Trimming pared 2 bases from V and 5 bases from J, leaving 3 bases between. This CDR3 comprises 11 residues. Per germline, CDR1 LGHNA and CDR2 YNFKEQ. The CDR3 DNA reads TGTGCCAGCAGCCAACAGACTGAAGCTTTCTTT. Translating gives CASSQQTEAFF.